The 21 T cell receptor beta chains below all came from one sample that was sequenced in a study of OX40 agonist ivuxolimab in advanced cancers. Profiling relied on immunoSEQ multiplex PCR, and the TCRdb table lists in-frame clones only, not all of them. The sample yields more than 100,000 clones, about 93% seen once. Specimen: CD4+ or CD8+ T cells sorted from blood, collected in a trial of the OX40 agonist ivuxolimab. The receptor source for this set is an adult with an advanced solid tumor such as melanoma, head and neck, liver or kidney cancer.

The chain links TRBV4-3 to TRBJ1-1; D may be TRBD1 (5 bases). Germline lookup yields CDR1 LGHNA and CDR2 YSLEER. The ends were cut back, 3 bases at V and 4 bases at J, with 18 bases in the middle. CDR3 length: 16 residues. The CDR3 bases are TGCGCCAGCAGCCACCTAAGAAGCGGGGGTTCCACTGAAGCTTTCTTT. Encoded protein: CASSHLRSGGSTEAFF.

The chain combines TRBV5-1 with TRBJ2-2; no clear D gene. Deletions cut 3 bases from V and 7 bases from J, with 4 bases between. This CDR3 region has 11 residues. Germline CDR1 and CDR2: SGHRS and YFSETQ. As DNA, the CDR3 is TGCGCCAGCAGCTCCATCGGGGAGCTGTTTTTT. Its translation is CASSSIGELFF.

The chain is built from TRBV19 and TRBJ1-1; 7 nucleotides agree with TRBD1. Germline V CDR1 and CDR2: LNHDA, SQIVND (reference sequence). This CDR3 is 15 amino acids long. V shed 6 bases and J 4 bases; nucleotides not matched to a gene: 11. CDR3 nucleotide sequence: TGTGCCAGTAGACCCGCGACAGGGAGAGGCACTGAAGCTTTCTTT. Amino acid sequence: CASRPATGRGTEAFF. Complete variable domain (other parts from reference TRBV19 and TRBJ1-1): DGGITQSPKYLFRKEGQNVTLSCEQNLNHDAMYWYRQDPGQGLRLIYYSQIVNDFQKGDIAEGYSVSREKKESFPLTVTSAQKNPTAFYLCASRPATGRGTEAFFGQGTRLTVV.

The rearrangement links TRBV2 to TRBJ2-1, with D perhaps matching TRBD2 (7 bases). Trimming stripped 6 bases from V and 6 bases from J, with 12 bases between. CDR1 and CDR2 from the germline V gene are SNHLY and FYNNEI. This CDR3 contains 13 residues. For the CDR3, the DNA is TGTGCCAGCAGCAGAGGGGGGGTCAATGAGCAGTTCTTC. Translated: CASSRGGVNEQFF.

The CDR3 sequence is CASSPPRTGVTGELFF. The DNA for the CDR3 is TGTGCCAGCTCACCACCTCGGACAGGGGTGACCGGGGAGCTGTTTTTT. The chain is built from TRBV18 and TRBJ2-2; 9 bases agree with TRBD1. This CDR3 is built from 16 residues. The junction had 4 bases not matched to a gene; V was cut back by 0 bases and J by 5 bases. Germline lookup yields CDR1 KGHSH and CDR2 LQKENI.

The chain employs TRBV25-1 and TRBJ2-7; 9 positions match TRBD2. CDR3 length equals 15 residues. V dropped 2 bases and J dropped 4; count of bases not matched to a gene: 6. Germline V gives CDR1 MGHDK, CDR2 SYGVNS. CDR3: CASSEMASGAYEQYF. The DNA of the CDR3 is TGTGCCAGCAGTGAAATGGCTAGCGGGGCATACGAGCAGTACTTC.

This clone was picked up one time. J is TRBJ1-1 and V is TRBV18; the D is unclear. The CDR3 consists of 13 residues. The germline CDR1 and CDR2 sequences are KGHSH and LQKENI. V lost 7 bases and J 0 bases, leaving 9 bases between the germline ends. The CDR3 DNA sequence: TGTGCCAGCTTAGACCAGTTGAACACTGAAGCTTTCTTT. Translated: CASLDQLNTEAFF.

With respect to this clone: The sample holds other DNA sequences that translate to the same CDR3. This chain uses TRBV7-7 with TRBJ2-3; no clear D gene. The CDR3 is 14 residues long. Trimming took 3 bases from V and 0 from J, leaving 7 bases between them. CDR1 and CDR2 from the germline V gene are SSHAT and FNYEAQ (reference sequence). Written as DNA, the CDR3 is TGTGCCAGCAGCTTTAGGCCTAGCACAGATACGCAGTATTTT. It is translated as CASSFRPSTDTQYF.

The chain employs TRBV29-1 and TRBJ2-2, with 8 positions matching TRBD1. In germline, CDR1 is SQVTM, CDR2 ANQGSEA. The CDR3 sequence is 15 residues long. In nucleotides, the CDR3 is TGCCGCGCCTGGCCCGCGGGACAGGCCACCGGGGAGCTGTTTTTT. It translates to CRAWPAGQATGELFF.

This chain uses TRBV10-3 with TRBJ2-7; D gene ambiguous. V shed 0 bases and J shed 3 bases, with 15 bases lying between them. Germline V CDR1 and CDR2: ENHRY, SYGVKD. This CDR3 has 16 residues. In nucleotides, the CDR3 is TGTGCCATCAGTGAGTCGGTAGGCCTCTCCCTCTACGAGCAGTACTTC. Its protein product is CAISESVGLSLYEQYF.

This chain connects TRBV29-1 to TRBJ2-3; TRBD1 matches 11 bases. V lost 4 bases and J lost 5; bases outside the gene matches: 2. CDR1 SQVTM and CDR2 ANQGSEA come from the germline V gene. The CDR3 is 13 residues long. CDR3 amino acids: CSVVGTGGDTQYF. The DNA of the CDR3 is TGCAGCGTTGTTGGGACAGGGGGAGATACGCAGTATTTT.

The V call is TRBV6-5, the J call TRBJ1-2, with D unresolved. The CDR3 runs 13 residues. Germline values: CDR1 MNHEY, CDR2 SVGAGI. Trimming removed 5 bases at V and 0 bases at J, with 7 bases between. CDR3 region: CASSQQSNYGYTF. CDR3 coding DNA: TGTGCCAGCAGTCAGCAATCTAACTATGGCTACACCTTC.

The chain employs TRBV7-2 and TRBJ1-5; a possible D gene is TRBD1 (5 bases). V was clipped by 1 base and J by 0 bases, with 10 bases between them. This CDR3 contains 16 residues. Germline V lookup: CDR1 SGHTA, CDR2 FQGNSA. CDR3 protein: CASSLGAGLSNQPQHF. The CDR3, as DNA: TGTGCCAGCAGCTTAGGAGCGGGGCTTAGCAATCAGCCCCAGCATTTT.

This chain links TRBV7-2 with TRBJ2-5; 8 nucleotides agree with TRBD2. In germline, CDR1 is SGHTA, CDR2 FQGNSA. There are 14 residues in the CDR3. With V trimmed by 6 bases and J by 5 bases, 8 bases remained unmatched. The CDR3 sequence is CASRSGGPGETQYF. In nucleotides, the CDR3 is TGTGCCAGCAGGTCGGGGGGGCCGGGGGAGACCCAGTACTTC.

The chain recombines TRBV7-3 with TRBJ2-2; D possibly corresponds to TRBD1 (5 bases). The CDR3 extends over 12 amino acids. Germline CDR1 reads SGHTA; CDR2 reads FQGTGA. Trimming cost V 8 bases and J 5 bases, with 9 bases left between them. CDR3 in amino acids: CASGAVTGELFF. The CDR3 DNA follows: TGTGCCAGCGGGGCAGTAACCGGGGAGCTGTTTTTT. The variable domain in full, with the rest retrieved from reference TRBV7-3 and TRBJ2-2, is GAGVSQTPSNKVTEKGKYVELRCDPISGHTALYWYRQSLGQGPEFLIYFQGTGAADDSGLPNDRFFAVRPEGSVSTLKIQRTERGDSAVYLCASGAVTGELFFGEGSRLTVL.

The rearrangement links TRBV5-6 to TRBJ1-6, with D possibly TRBD1 on 5 matching bases. From germline, CDR1 is SGHDT and CDR2 YYEEEE. V was trimmed by 1 base and J by 10 bases, leaving 12 bases between them. The CDR3 runs 14 residues. CDR3 DNA sequence: TGTGCCAGCAGCTTGTGGCAGGGAAAGTCACCCCTCCACTTT. Encoded protein: CASSLWQGKSPLHF.

The CDR3 sequence: CASSPPGRNTEAFF. CDR3 nucleotides: TGTGCCAGCTCACCACCGGGTAGGAACACTGAAGCTTTCTTT. The V and J genes are TRBV18 and TRBJ1-1; D is uncertain. V was trimmed by 0 bases and J by 1 base, leaving 6 bases between them. From germline, CDR1 is KGHSH and CDR2 LQKENI. The CDR3 spans 14 residues.

The chain has TRBV15 and TRBJ1-2; TRBD1 aligns across 7 bases. CDR1 and CDR2 (germline): LNHNV, YYDKDF (reference sequence). CDR3 length: 16 residues. Trimming at V came to 8 bases and at J to 8 bases, leaving 20 bases not matched to a gene. The CDR3 bases are TGTGCCACCTCCCCAGTCAGGACAGGAGGGGCTGCCGGCTACACCTTC. This encodes CATSPVRTGGAAGYTF.

The table lists this clone with a count of one. The rearrangement joins TRBV10-3 to TRBJ2-5, with 7 bases that match TRBD1. V shed 6 bases, J shed 5 bases, and the junction held 9 bases outside the gene matches. CDR1 and CDR2 from the germline V gene are ENHRY and SYGVKD. CDR3 size: 14 residues. The CDR3 region is CAISPQGLGETQYF. CDR3 DNA sequence: TGTGCCATCAGCCCACAGGGGTTAGGCGAGACCCAGTACTTC.

The chain carries TRBV6-1 and TRBJ1-1; D ambiguous. V gave up 3 bases and J gave up 2 bases, with 7 bases separating them. Germline CDR1 and CDR2: MNHNS and SASEGT. CDR3 length: 13 residues. The CDR3 DNA follows: TGTGCCAGCAGTGATGCATCTAACACTGAAGCTTTCTTT. Its protein is CASSDASNTEAFF.

The V gene is TRBV5-4, the J gene TRBJ2-7; D is undetermined. The V end was cut by 0 bases, the J end by 0 bases, with 13 bases between. Germline assignment: CDR1 SGHNT and CDR2 YYREEE (reference sequence). The CDR3 totals 16 residues. The CDR3 protein is CASSLELAASSYEQYF. CDR3 nucleotides: TGTGCCAGCAGCTTGGAGTTGGCCGCGAGCTCCTACGAGCAGTACTTC.